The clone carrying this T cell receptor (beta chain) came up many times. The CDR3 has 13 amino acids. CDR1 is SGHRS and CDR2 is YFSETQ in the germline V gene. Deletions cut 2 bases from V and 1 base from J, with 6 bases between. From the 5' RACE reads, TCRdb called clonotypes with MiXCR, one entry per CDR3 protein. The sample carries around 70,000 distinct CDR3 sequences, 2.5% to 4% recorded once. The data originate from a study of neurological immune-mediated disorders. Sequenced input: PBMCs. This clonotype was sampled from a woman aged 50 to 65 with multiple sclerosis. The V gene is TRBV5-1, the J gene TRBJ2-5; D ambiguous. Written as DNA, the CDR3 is TGCGCCAGCAGCTTCAGTCCCCAAGAGACCCAGTACTTC. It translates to CASSFSPQETQYF. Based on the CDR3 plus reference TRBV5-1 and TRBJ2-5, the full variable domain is KAGVTQTPRYLIKTRGQQVTLSCSPISGHRSVSWYQQTPGQGLQFLFEYFSETQRNKGNFPGRFSGRQFSNSRSEMNVSTLELGDSALYLCASSFSPQETQYFGPGTRLLVL.